Presented here are 17 T cell receptor beta chains from one specimen sequenced in a study of T cell clones after liver transplantation (dated by TCRdb to about 2019). The method was the immunoSEQ multiplex PCR assay. Here the immuneACCESS table is served through TCRdb, limited to in-frame sequences with V and J called. Missing clones are a known gap in these copies; in checked studies unresolved V genes cover under half, and the rest lacks a known reason. The sample table contains 95,000 to 110,000 clones; only one count was recorded for around four fifths of them. Clones ranked in the top ten supply just under 1% of the sample. In the paper's terms, the time point label means: pre-transplant. Sample: CD4+ T cells from blood, taken before liver transplant. Receptors were obtained from a human donor who received a liver transplant.

The rearrangement joins TRBV2 to TRBJ1-6; D remains unclear. Germline V gives CDR1 SNHLY, CDR2 FYNNEI. The germline V and J ends were trimmed by 4 bases and 11 bases, with 15 bases remaining between them. The CDR3 is 14 amino acids. CDR3 nucleotide sequence: TGTGCCAGCAGTGTGGTCCCCCTGAGGGCACCCCTCCACTTT. It yields the protein CASSVVPLRAPLHF.

A few counts support this clone. The chain couples TRBV2 to TRBJ2-7; the D gene is possibly TRBD1 (6 bases). There are 14 residues in the CDR3. The V gene's germline CDR1 is SNHLY and CDR2 FYNNEI. Trimming took off 3 bases at V and 5 bases at J, with 14 bases between the two ends. The chain's CDR3 is CASSEQGPTNEQYF. Written as DNA, the CDR3 is TGTGCCAGCAGTGAGCAGGGGCCGACTAACGAGCAGTACTTC.

The gene calls are TRBV6-5 and TRBJ2-7; D is perhaps TRBD1 or TRBD2 (5 bases each). CDR3 length equals 16 residues. V lost 0 bases, J lost 2 bases, and 14 bases lay in between. The germline gives CDR1 MNHEY, CDR2 SVGAGI. CDR3 nucleotide sequence: TGTGCCAGCAGTTACTCACCTCCGGGGCGTCCCTACGAGCAGTACTTC. This codes for CASSYSPPGRPYEQYF.

The gene calls are TRBV6-5 and TRBJ2-1, with D unresolved. The CDR3 consists of 13 residues. V shed 8 bases and J shed 4 bases, with 12 bases lying between them. Germline values: CDR1 MNHEY, CDR2 SVGAGI. CDR3: CASGSTVYNEQFF. For the CDR3, the DNA is TGTGCCAGCGGATCGACGGTTTACAATGAGCAGTTCTTC.

The V and J genes are TRBV5-1 and TRBJ2-1; 9 bases line up with TRBD2. The CDR3 extends over 16 amino acids. V gave up 5 bases and J gave up 5 bases; unmatched junction bases: 11. Germline V CDR1 and CDR2: SGHRS, YFSETQ. The CDR3 coding sequence is TGCGCCAGCAGGTCACTTTTAGCGGGGGCGAACAATGAGCAGTTCTTC. It yields the protein CASRSLLAGANNEQFF.

The chain employs TRBV6-5 and TRBJ1-6, with 8 bases identical to TRBD1. The CDR3 has 14 amino acids. The germline gives CDR1 MNHEY, CDR2 SVGAGI. J gave up 8 bases and V 6 bases, and 6 bases lay outside the gene matches. Written as DNA, the CDR3 is TGTGCCAGCAGAAACGGACAGGGAGATTCACCCCTCCACTTT. It is translated as CASRNGQGDSPLHF.

The chain employs TRBV6-1 and TRBJ1-4; 10 bases match TRBD1. Germline-derived CDR1 and CDR2 are MNHNS and SASEGT. The CDR3 is 14 amino acids. The V gene end was trimmed by 6 bases and the J gene end by 8 bases; junction bases not matched to a gene: 6. CDR3 protein: CASRQGQGNEKLFF. The CDR3, as DNA: TGTGCCAGCAGACAGGGACAGGGGAACGAAAAACTGTTTTTT.

This clone was counted between two and nine times. The CDR3: CASSFWRMNTEAFF. The CDR3 nucleotides read TGTGCCAGCAGTTTTTGGAGAATGAACACTGAAGCTTTCTTT. V gene TRBV28 combines with J gene TRBJ1-1; D call uncertain. CDR1 is MDHEN, CDR2 SYDVKM, per germline. The germline V and J ends were trimmed by 3 bases and 0 bases, with 8 bases remaining between them. The CDR3 runs 14 residues.

The rearrangement links TRBV4-2 to TRBJ2-3; TRBD2 matches 11 bases. Per the germline V gene, CDR1 is LGHNA and CDR2 is YNFKEQ. This CDR3 spans 17 amino acids. V was pared by 0 bases and J by 1 base, with 3 bases of the junction left unmatched. The CDR3 is CASSQDGTSGGTDTQYF. The CDR3 nucleotides are TGTGCCAGCAGCCAAGACGGGACTAGCGGTGGCACAGATACGCAGTATTTT.

This rearrangement joins TRBV6-6 to TRBJ2-3; 11 bases are a match to TRBD2. The V gene end was trimmed by 4 bases and the J gene end by 2 bases; junction bases not matched to a gene: 5. There are 16 residues in the CDR3. Germline CDR1 reads MNHNY; CDR2 reads SVGAGI (reference sequence). The CDR3 reads CASSSRLAGPTDTQYF. The CDR3 DNA is TGTGCCAGCAGTTCCCGACTAGCGGGACCCACAGATACGCAGTATTTT.

J is TRBJ1-2 and V is TRBV5-1, with TRBD1 as a possible D gene (5 bases). The CDR3 is 12 amino acids. V shed 5 bases and J shed 3 bases, with 8 bases lying between them. Germline lookup yields CDR1 SGHRS and CDR2 YFSETQ. The CDR3 DNA reads as TGCGCCAGCAGTAGAGGGGACTATGGCTACACCTTC. Translation: CASSRGDYGYTF.

The chain couples TRBV2 to TRBJ2-1; 8 nucleotides line up with TRBD1. V was pared by 7 bases and J by 6 bases, with 8 bases of the junction left unmatched. The CDR3 runs to 14 residues. CDR1 SNHLY and CDR2 FYNNEI come from the germline V gene. CDR3 nucleotides: TGTGCCAGCACTTGGACAGGGTTGATCAATGAGCAGTTCTTC. The encoded protein is CASTWTGLINEQFF.

This chain joins TRBV6-5 and TRBJ2-3; tentative D call: TRBD2 (6 bases). CDR3 length equals 14 residues. Germline CDR1 is MNHEY and CDR2 is SVGAGI. With 4 bases removed from V and 5 bases from J, the gap between germline ends came to 13 bases. This CDR3 reads CASSSPRREDTQYF. CDR3 in DNA: TGTGCCAGCAGTTCCCCGCGGAGGGAAGATACGCAGTATTTT.

The chain uses TRBV11-2 and TRBJ2-7; D remains unclear. Germline-derived CDR1 and CDR2 are SGHAT and FQNNGV. This CDR3 contains 12 residues. V lost 6 bases, J lost 2 bases, and 8 bases lay in between. CDR3 in amino acids: CASRGGTYEQYF. In DNA, the CDR3 is TGTGCCAGCAGAGGTGGCACCTACGAGCAGTACTTC.

The gene calls are TRBV2 and TRBJ1-1; perhaps TRBD1 as D (5 bases). Germline CDR1 reads SNHLY; CDR2 reads FYNNEI. The V and J ends lost 5 bases and 1 base respectively, with 8 bases between them. CDR3 size: 13 residues. The CDR3 sequence: CASSRQSNTEAFF. The CDR3, as DNA: TGTGCCAGCAGTCGACAGTCGAACACTGAAGCTTTCTTT. Together with reference TRBV2 and TRBJ1-1, the CDR3 gives the full variable domain: EPEVTQTPSHQVTQMGQEVILRCVPISNHLYFYWYRQILGQKVEFLVSFYNNEISEKSEIFDDQFSVERPDGSNFTLKIRSTKLEDSAMYFCASSRQSNTEAFFGQGTRLTVV.

The chain uses TRBV27 and TRBJ2-7; 7 bases agree with TRBD2. CDR1 is MNHEY and CDR2 is SMNVEV in the germline V gene (reference sequence). The V and J ends lost 6 bases and 4 bases, in that order; junction bases with no gene match: 3. The CDR3 totals 12 residues. Here the CDR3 DNA reads TGTGCCAGCAGGGGCGGGGGTTACGAGCAGTACTTC. Translation gives CASRGGGYEQYF.

This clone showed up just a few times. V is TRBV5-1 and J is TRBJ1-6; 7 bases line up with TRBD1. With V trimmed by 4 bases and J by 5 bases, 6 bases remained unmatched. In germline, CDR1 is SGHRS, CDR2 YFSETQ. The CDR3 extends over 15 amino acids. CDR3 in amino acids: CASSGGTANNSPLHF. The CDR3 nucleotides are TGCGCCAGCAGCGGCGGGACAGCAAATAATTCACCCCTCCACTTT.